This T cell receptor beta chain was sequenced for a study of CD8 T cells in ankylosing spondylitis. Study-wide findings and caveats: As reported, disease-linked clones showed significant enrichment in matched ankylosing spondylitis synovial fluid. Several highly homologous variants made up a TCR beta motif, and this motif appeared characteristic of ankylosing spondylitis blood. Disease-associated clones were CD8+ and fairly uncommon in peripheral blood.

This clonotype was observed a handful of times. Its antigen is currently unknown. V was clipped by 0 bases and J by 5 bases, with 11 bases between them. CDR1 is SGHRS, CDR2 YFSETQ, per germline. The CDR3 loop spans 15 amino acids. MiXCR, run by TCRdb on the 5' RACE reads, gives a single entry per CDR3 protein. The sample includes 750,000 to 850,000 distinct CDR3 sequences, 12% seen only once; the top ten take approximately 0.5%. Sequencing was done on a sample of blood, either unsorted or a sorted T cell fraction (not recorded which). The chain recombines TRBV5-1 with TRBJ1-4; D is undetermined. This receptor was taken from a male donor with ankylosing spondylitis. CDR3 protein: CASSLAGLLNEKLFF. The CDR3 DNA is TGCGCCAGCAGCTTGGCCGGACTTCTCAATGAAAAACTGTTTTTT.